Presented here are 13 T cell receptor beta chains from one specimen sequenced in a study of human T cells and chemical hapten exposure. TCRdb reprocessed the RACE reads with MiXCR, giving one entry per CDR3 protein. Of around 300,000 distinct CDR3 sequences listed, approximately 8% are singletons. Stated time point: pre-sensitization, week 0. Specified treatment: therapeutic diphenylcyclopropenone sensitization with weekly scalp DPC. Specimen: whole blood, collected in connection with sensitization to the hapten diphenylcyclopropenone (DPC). These receptors were collected from a man between 18 and 29 years old with alopecia areata. Some clones in this sample may be carry-over from other donors' samples.

This clonotype was found a few times. The V call is TRBV3-2, the J call TRBJ1-1; TRBD1 reflects the table's D call only, with no check against the DNA. TRBV3-2 is described as a pseudogene. This CDR3 has 15 amino acids. CDR3 nucleotides: TGTGCCAGCAGCCACGGGGGGCGCCGGAACACTGAAGCTTTCTTT. Translated: CASSHGGRRNTEAFF.

J is TRBJ2-7 and V is TRBV5-1; weak D call: TRBD1 (6 bases). Trimming pared 0 bases from V and 2 bases from J, leaving 9 bases between. Looked up from germline, CDR1 is SGHRS and CDR2 is YFSETQ. This CDR3 comprises 14 residues. The CDR3 bases are TGCGCCAGCAGCTTGGCGCAGGGGACCTACGAGCAGTACTTC. It translates to CASSLAQGTYEQYF. The complete variable domain, with remaining parts taken from reference TRBV5-1 and TRBJ2-7, reads KAGVTQTPRYLIKTRGQQVTLSCSPISGHRSVSWYQQTPGQGLQFLFEYFSETQRNKGNFPGRFSGRQFSNSRSEMNVSTLELGDSALYLCASSLAQGTYEQYFGPGTRLTVT.

In this sample, this clonotype turned up a few times. The chain employs TRBV3-1 and TRBJ2-3; 12 bases fit TRBD2. Trimming at V came to 3 bases and at J to 6 bases, leaving 7 bases not matched to a gene. This CDR3 has 16 amino acids. Germline CDR1 and CDR2: LGHDT and YNNKEL (reference sequence). The CDR3 loop is CASSQTTSGGRDTQYF. In DNA, the CDR3 is TGTGCCAGCAGCCAGACGACTAGCGGGGGCCGGGATACGCAGTATTTT.

This clonotype has only a few counts. CDR3 DNA sequence: TGTGCCAGCAGCTTACCGGCTAGCGGGGGGAACACAGATACGCAGTATTTT. It encodes CASSLPASGGNTDTQYF. V gene TRBV11-3 combines with J gene TRBJ2-3; 11 nucleotides agree with TRBD2. The J segment lost 2 bases and the V segment lost 2 bases, leaving 6 bases of the junction unmatched. This CDR3 is built from 17 residues. CDR1 SGHNT and CDR2 YENEEA come from the germline V gene.

Ten or more counts support this clonotype. V is TRBV2 and J is TRBJ1-2; unclear D gene. The length of the CDR3 is 15 residues. Per the germline V gene, CDR1 is SNHLY and CDR2 is FYNNEI. The ends were cut back, 3 bases at V and 6 bases at J, with 17 bases in the middle. CDR3 region: CASSDSWARRNGYTF. The CDR3 DNA follows: TGTGCCAGCAGTGATAGTTGGGCCAGAAGAAATGGCTACACCTTC.

This chain connects TRBV7-9 to TRBJ2-3; no firm D call. CDR1 and CDR2 (germline): SEHNR, FQNEAQ (reference sequence). The CDR3 length is 13 residues. Trimming cost V 5 bases and J 8 bases, with 14 bases left between them. The CDR3 loop is CASSPSGVVTQYF. CDR3 DNA: TGTGCCAGCAGCCCCAGTGGGGTTGTTACGCAGTATTTT.

V usage is TRBV7-2 and J usage is TRBJ2-4, with D unclear. Trimming removed 4 bases at V and 1 base at J, with 8 bases between. CDR3 length: 14 amino acids. Germline V gene data show CDR1 as SGHTA and CDR2 as FQGNSA. CDR3 in DNA: TGTGCCAGCAGCTCTTACTGGGCCAAAAACATTCAGTACTTC. Its protein product is CASSSYWAKNIQYF.

V gene TRBV7-9 combines with J gene TRBJ2-7; 7 bases line up with TRBD1. Germline trimming cut 5 bases from V and 2 bases from J; bases unmatched to any gene: 6. CDR1 and CDR2 (germline): SEHNR, FQNEAQ (reference sequence). CDR3 length: 14 amino acids. Here the CDR3 reads CASSPTGPTYEQYV. DNA of the CDR3: TGTGCCAGCAGCCCGACAGGGCCTACCTACGAGCAGTACGTC.

In its sample, this clonotype was seen many times. The chain uses TRBV20-1 and TRBJ2-7, with TRBD1 matching 7 bases. This CDR3 comprises 14 residues. The ends lost 6 bases at V and 2 bases at J; junction bases unmatched: 10. CDR1 is DFQATT and CDR2 is SNEGSKA in the germline V gene (reference sequence). CDR3 protein: CSASRQGRTYEQYF. The DNA of the CDR3 is TGCAGTGCCTCGCGACAGGGAAGGACCTACGAGCAGTACTTC.

The chain is built from TRBV20-1 and TRBJ2-7, with unresolved D. V was clipped by 5 bases and J by 2 bases, with 13 bases between them. This CDR3 has 13 amino acids. CDR1 and CDR2 from the germline V gene are DFQATT and SNEGSKA (reference sequence). In nucleotides, the CDR3 is TGCAGTGCTGGGTCATCCGCCACCTACGAGCAGTACTTC. Amino acid sequence: CSAGSSATYEQYF.

This clonotype was seen ten or more times. This rearrangement joins TRBV5-1 to TRBJ1-2, with D uncertain. Germline V gene sequence: CDR1 SGHRS, CDR2 YFSETQ. V shed 0 bases and J shed 5 bases, with 8 bases lying between them. There are 13 residues in the CDR3. CDR3 in amino acids: CASSLAGEYGYTF. CDR3 in DNA: TGCGCCAGCAGCTTGGCAGGCGAATATGGCTACACCTTC.

The chain uses TRBV28 and TRBJ2-1, with no clear D. Germline loops: CDR1 MDHEN, CDR2 SYDVKM. With 4 bases removed from V and 9 bases from J, the gap between germline ends came to 19 bases. This CDR3 region has 15 residues. The CDR3 DNA reads TGTGCCAGCAGTTCCCCCCAGCGAAGGGCCAGTGAGCAGTTCTTC. Amino acids: CASSSPQRRASEQFF.

This clonotype has a handful of counts. For the CDR3, the DNA is TGTGCCAGCAGCTTGAGTACAGGTGGGCAGCCCCAGCATTTT. This gives the protein CASSLSTGGQPQHF. The rearrangement uses TRBV7-9 and TRBJ1-5; tentatively, D is TRBD1 (5 bases). Trimming pared 3 bases from V and 7 bases from J, leaving 13 bases between. Germline V gives CDR1 SEHNR, CDR2 FQNEAQ (reference sequence). There are 14 residues in the CDR3.